The rows below give T cell receptor beta chains drawn from one sample of a study of cytomegalovirus exposure and HLA in healthy donors. Data came from immunoSEQ multiplex PCR; TCRdb stores just in-frame clones and leaves some out. This table holds more than 85,000 clones, roughly 83% found once. Sequencing was performed on PBMCs. The source of these receptors is a female donor in good health and CMV-seropositive. Each CDR3 is given with its conserved first and last residue. A D gene is named only where the DNA matches it firmly. Some rows mark clone size as missing; the rest say once, few, many or name a class of expanded clone.

size: NA
J: TRBJ2-7
V: TRBV12-5
D: NA
CDR3: CASGLGGYSEQYF
DNA: TGTGCTAGTGGTTTGGGGGGCTATAGCGAGCAGTACTTC

size: few
J: TRBJ2-7
V: TRBV2
D: TRBD1
CDR3: CASRAERPGQGFYEQYF
DNA: TGTGCCAGCAGGGCTGAGAGGCCGGGACAGGGGTTCTACGAGCAGTACTTC

size: few
J: TRBJ1-1
V: TRBV23-1
D: TRBD1
CDR3: CASSHLLKDRQGSTEAFF
DNA: TGCGCCAGCAGTCATCTACTTAAAGACCGACAGGGGTCCACTGAAGCTTTCTTT

size: NA
J: TRBJ1-4
V: TRBV30
D: TRBD1
CDR3: CAWSVARGHEKLFF
DNA: TGTGCCTGGAGTGTAGCCAGGGGGCATGAAAAACTGTTTTTT

size: few
J: TRBJ2-2
V: TRBV29-1
D: NA
CDR3: CSVEDPTGLNTGELFF
DNA: TGCAGCGTTGAAGATCCGACAGGACTGAACACCGGGGAGCTGTTTTTT

size: NA
J: TRBJ1-1
V: TRBV5-4
D: NA
CDR3: CASSTGEMMNTEAFF
DNA: TGTGCCAGCAGCACGGGGGAGATGATGAACACTGAAGCTTTCTTT

size: NA
J: TRBJ1-6
V: TRBV6-5
D: TRBD1
CDR3: CASSYGQVPDSPLHF
DNA: TGTGCCAGCAGTTACGGACAGGTCCCGGATTCACCCCTCCACTTT

size: NA
J: TRBJ2-1
V: TRBV11-3
D: TRBD2
CDR3: CASSLTSGGEQFF
DNA: TGTGCCAGCAGCTTGACTAGCGGGGGAGAGCAGTTCTTC

size: once
J: TRBJ2-1
V: TRBV10-3
D: TRBD2
CDR3: CAISALAGGLNEQFF
DNA: TGTGCCATCAGCGCACTAGCGGGAGGGCTTAATGAGCAGTTCTTC

size: NA
J: TRBJ2-3
V: TRBV5-1
D: NA
CDR3: CASSPHASPLNTDTQYF
DNA: TGCGCCAGCAGCCCACACGCTAGCCCTCTTAACACAGATACGCAGTATTTT

size: few
J: TRBJ2-5
V: TRBV10-2
D: NA
CDR3: CASRAPGDQETQYF
DNA: TGCGCCAGCAGGGCCCCCGGGGACCAAGAGACCCAGTACTTC

size: NA
J: TRBJ2-3
V: TRBV21-1
D: NA
CDR3: CASSKDVGGRTDTQYF
DNA: TGTGCCAGCAGCAAAGATGTGGGAGGGCGCACAGATACGCAGTATTTT

size: few
J: TRBJ2-1
V: TRBV7-2
D: NA
CDR3: CASSPPPEGNNEQFF
DNA: TGTGCCAGCAGCCCCCCCCCGGAGGGAAACAATGAGCAGTTCTTC

size: NA
J: TRBJ1-5
V: TRBV6-5
D: TRBD1
CDR3: CASSYSTGRNQPQHF
DNA: TGTGCCAGCAGTTACTCGACAGGGAGGAATCAGCCCCAGCATTTT

size: NA
J: TRBJ1-2
V: TRBV28
D: NA
CDR3: CASSSPGGGDYGYTF
DNA: TGTGCCAGCAGTTCACCCGGGGGAGGGGACTATGGCTACACCTTC

size: NA
J: TRBJ2-1
V: TRBV7-9
D: NA
CDR3: CASSPGPGGSSYNEQFF
DNA: TGTGCCAGCAGCCCGGGTCCCGGGGGAAGCTCCTACAATGAGCAGTTCTTC

size: NA
J: TRBJ1-6
V: TRBV27
D: NA
CDR3: CATQGQGVASPLHF
DNA: TGTGCCACCCAAGGCCAGGGTGTAGCTTCACCCCTCCACTTT

size: few
J: TRBJ2-7
V: TRBV15
D: TRBD1
CDR3: CATSRGGTGPYEQYF
DNA: TGTGCCACCAGCAGAGGGGGGACAGGGCCCTACGAGCAGTACTTC

size: NA
J: TRBJ2-1
V: TRBV11-2
D: NA
CDR3: CASSSATSYNEQFF
DNA: TGTGCCAGCAGCTCAGCGACCTCCTACAATGAGCAGTTCTTC

size: NA
J: TRBJ1-4
V: TRBV6-6
D: TRBD1
CDR3: CASSFEDRRDEKLFF
DNA: TGTGCCAGCAGTTTCGAGGACAGGCGGGACGAAAAACTGTTTTTT

size: NA
J: TRBJ1-2
V: TRBV6-1
D: NA
CDR3: CAVSTQTNYGYTF
DNA: TGTGCCGTCAGTACCCAGACTAACTATGGCTACACCTTC

size: NA
J: TRBJ2-7
V: TRBV6-5
D: NA
CDR3: CASSGIYEQYF
DNA: TGTGCCAGCAGCGGGATCTACGAGCAGTACTTC

size: NA
J: TRBJ2-7
V: TRBV19
D: NA
CDR3: CATAGLGYEQYF
DNA: TGTGCCACCGCGGGATTGGGCTACGAGCAGTACTTC

size: NA
J: TRBJ2-5
V: TRBV5-1
D: TRBD2
CDR3: CASSSAGGSSKEQYF
DNA: TGCGCCAGCAGCTCCGCGGGAGGGAGCTCGAAGGAGCAGTACTTC

size: NA
J: TRBJ2-4
V: TRBV7-2
D: TRBD2
CDR3: CASSLQTSNPRMKNIQYF
DNA: TGTGCCAGCAGCTTACAGACTAGCAATCCCAGAATGAAAAACATTCAGTACTTC

size: NA
J: TRBJ2-7
V: TRBV27
D: TRBD2
CDR3: CASSLSGEGRYEQYF
DNA: TGTGCCAGCAGTTTATCGGGGGAGGGCCGGTACGAGCAGTACTTC

size: NA
J: TRBJ2-7
V: TRBV25-1
D: TRBD1
CDR3: CASSDTTGTGNEQYF
DNA: TGTGCCAGCAGTGATACCACCGGGACAGGGAACGAGCAGTACTTC

size: NA
J: TRBJ2-7
V: TRBV18
D: NA
CDR3: CASSPGSGGEQYF
DNA: TGTGCCAGCTCACCAGGGTCAGGAGGCGAGCAGTACTTC

size: once
J: TRBJ2-3
V: TRBV5-1
D: TRBD1
CDR3: CASRGTGQQDTQYF
DNA: TGCGCCAGCAGGGGGACAGGGCAACAAGATACGCAGTATTTT